Reported below is one T cell receptor beta chain. Repertoires were generated with immunoSEQ multiplex PCR, while TCRdb's copy carries only in-frame clones and drops some. The sample contains 60,000 to 90,000 clones, around 97% of which appear only once. The sample originates from a study of technical replicates of blood from a handful of donors. The sequence was obtained from a human donor in good health. Sequencing used T cells isolated from PBMCs.

This CDR3 reads CASQGQGVYEQYF. The DNA for the CDR3 is TGTGCCAGCCAAGGACAGGGCGTGTACGAGCAGTACTTC. The rearrangement links TRBV6-1 to TRBJ2-7; 8 nucleotides agree with TRBD1. Per the germline V gene, CDR1 is MNHNS and CDR2 is SASEGT. The V segment lost 8 bases and the J segment 4 bases; nucleotides outside the gene matches: 7. There are 13 residues in the CDR3.